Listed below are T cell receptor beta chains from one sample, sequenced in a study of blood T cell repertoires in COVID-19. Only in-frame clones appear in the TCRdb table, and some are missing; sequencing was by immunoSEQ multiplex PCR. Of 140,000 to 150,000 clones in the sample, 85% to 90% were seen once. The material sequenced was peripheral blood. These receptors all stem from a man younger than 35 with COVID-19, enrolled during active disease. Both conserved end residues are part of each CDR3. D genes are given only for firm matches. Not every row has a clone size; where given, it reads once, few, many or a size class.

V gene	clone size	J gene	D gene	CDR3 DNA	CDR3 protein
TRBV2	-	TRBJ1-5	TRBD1	TGTGCCAGCTCCGGGACAGGAACTCTTCAGCCCCAGCATTTT	CASSGTGTLQPQHF
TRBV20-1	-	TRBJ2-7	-	TGCAGTGCTAGTTCGGCGGCCCCCAGAGAGCAGTACTTC	CSASSAAPREQYF
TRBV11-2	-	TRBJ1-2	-	TGTGCCAGCAGCCCACACAGGGAAACGCTTTCCGGCTACACCTTC	CASSPHRETLSGYTF
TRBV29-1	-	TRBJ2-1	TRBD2	TGCAGCGTTGAAGATCGGGCTAGCGGGCGAAACAATGAGCAGTTCTTC	CSVEDRASGRNNEQFF
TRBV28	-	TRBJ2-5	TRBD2	TGTGCCAGCAGTGAAACCAGACTAGCGGGGGGGGAGACCCAGTACTTC	CASSETRLAGGETQYF
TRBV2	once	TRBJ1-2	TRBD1	TGTGCCAGCAGACCGACAGGGAACTATGGCTACACCTTC	CASRPTGNYGYTF
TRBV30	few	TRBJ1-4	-	TGTGCCTGGAGTGTTGGGGGGGATGAAAAACTGTTTTTT	CAWSVGGDEKLFF
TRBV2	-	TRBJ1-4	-	TGTGCCAGCAGGATGTCACTCGGGACACGGGCTGAAAAACTGCTTTTT	CASRMSLGTRAEKLLF
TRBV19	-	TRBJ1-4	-	TGTGCCAGTAGTGCTTCCTTGGACTCTAATGAAAAACTGTTTTTT	CASSASLDSNEKLFF
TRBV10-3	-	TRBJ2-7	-	TGTGCCATCAGCCCAGGTGGGTACGAGCAGTACTTC	CAISPGGYEQYF
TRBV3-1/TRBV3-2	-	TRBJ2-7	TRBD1	TGTGCCAGCAGCCCCTGGTCCGGGACAGGGGTCCCCCACGAGCAGTACTTC	CASSPWSGTGVPHEQYF
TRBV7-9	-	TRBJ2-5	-	TGTGCCAGCAGCTTAGTGGGGGACACTTGGGTTGAGACCCAGTACTTC	CASSLVGDTWVETQYF
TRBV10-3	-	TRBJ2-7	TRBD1	TGTGCCATCAGTGACCAGGACAGGACTTACGAGCAGTACTTC	CAISDQDRTYEQYF
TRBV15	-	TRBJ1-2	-	TGTGCCACCAGCAGAGATCGGGGTTCAGGAAATGGCTACACCTTC	CATSRDRGSGNGYTF
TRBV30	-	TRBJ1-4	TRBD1	TGTGCCTGGAGTGAAAGAACAGGGGTCTTTAATGAAAAACTGCTTTTT	CAWSERTGVFNEKLLF
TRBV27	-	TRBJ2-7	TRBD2	TGTGCCAGCAGTTTAAGCGGGAGGGCCACTTACGAGCAGTACTTC	CASSLSGRATYEQYF
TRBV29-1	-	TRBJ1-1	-	TGCAGCGTTGCATTAGGACAGTTCATGAACACTGAAGCTTTCTTT	CSVALGQFMNTEAFF
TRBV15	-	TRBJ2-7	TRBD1	TGTGCCACCAGCGACAGGGATAGCTCCTACGAGCAGTACTTC	CATSDRDSSYEQYF
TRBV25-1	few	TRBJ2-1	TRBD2	TGTGCCAGCAGTGAAGGCGGGAGGGAAGGTAACAATGAGCAGTTCTTC	CASSEGGREGNNEQFF
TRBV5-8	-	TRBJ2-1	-	TGTGCCAGCAGCTTGGGACTATCCTACAATGAGCAGTTCTTC	CASSLGLSYNEQFF
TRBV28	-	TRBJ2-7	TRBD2	TGTGCCAGCAGTTCACCAAGCGGGAGCGCGTACGAGCAGTACTTC	CASSSPSGSAYEQYF
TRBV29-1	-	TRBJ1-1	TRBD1	TGCAGCGTTGAGCGGGACAGGGCGTATGAAGCTTTCTTT	CSVERDRAYEAFF
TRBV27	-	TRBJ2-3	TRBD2	TGTGCCAGCAGTTCCATCGGACTAGCGCAAGATACGCAGTATTTT	CASSSIGLAQDTQYF
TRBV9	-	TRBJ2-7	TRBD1	TGTGCCAGCAGCGTTAAAACAGGGGATGGCGAGCAGTACTTC	CASSVKTGDGEQYF
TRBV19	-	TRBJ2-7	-	TGTGCCAGCAGTGACATCCTCTCCTACGAGCAGTACTTC	CASSDILSYEQYF
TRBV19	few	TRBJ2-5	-	TGTGCCAGTAGCCCTTGGGGGGGCGGGCAAGAGACCCAGTACTTC	CASSPWGGGQETQYF
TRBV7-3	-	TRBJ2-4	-	TGTGCCAGCAGCTTAGCAGGAGGGCCCAACATTCAGTACTTC	CASSLAGGPNIQYF
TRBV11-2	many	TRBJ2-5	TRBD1	TGTGCCAGCAGCCCACAGCCCCCACTACAGGGGACCTGGCAAGAGACCCAGTACTTC	CASSPQPPLQGTWQETQYF
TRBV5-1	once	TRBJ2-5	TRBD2	TGCGCCAGCAAAAGCGGGGGGGGCGAGGAGACCCAGTACTTC	CASKSGGGEETQYF
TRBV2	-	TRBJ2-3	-	TGTGCCAGCAGTGATAGGGGTGGCGCAGATACGCAGTATTTT	CASSDRGGADTQYF
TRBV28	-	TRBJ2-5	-	TGTGCCAGCAGTTTATACAGCTTTGAAGAGACCCAGTACTTC	CASSLYSFEETQYF
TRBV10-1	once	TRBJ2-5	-	TGCGCCCGAAAATCACTACAAGAGACCCAGTACTTC	CARKSLQETQYF
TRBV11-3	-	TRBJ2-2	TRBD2	TGTGCCAGCAGCCCAAAAGCGGGAAGCACCGGGGAGCTGTTTTTT	CASSPKAGSTGELFF
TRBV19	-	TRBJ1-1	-	TGTGCCAGTAGGCTGACAGTGAACACTGAAGCTTTCTTT	CASRLTVNTEAFF
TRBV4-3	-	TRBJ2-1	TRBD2	TGCGCCAGCAGCCAAGATTGGGTAGCGGGCATTTACAATGAGCAGTTCTTC	CASSQDWVAGIYNEQFF
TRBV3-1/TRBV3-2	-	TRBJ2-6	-	TGTGCCAGCAGCCAAGGGACTACTGGGGCCAACGTCCTGACTTTC	CASSQGTTGANVLTF
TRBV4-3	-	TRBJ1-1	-	TGCGCCAGCAGCCCTAGGGGATCGGACACTGAAGCTTTCTTT	CASSPRGSDTEAFF
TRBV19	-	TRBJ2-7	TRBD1	TGTGCCAGTAGTATTACGACAGGGAGTCGGTACGAGCAGTACTTC	CASSITTGSRYEQYF
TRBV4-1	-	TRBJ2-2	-	TGCGCCAGCAGCCAACCGTTCGGACTGGGCGGGGAGCTGTTTTTT	CASSQPFGLGGELFF
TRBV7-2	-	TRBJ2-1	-	TGTGCCAGCAGCTTACTTACTAGCCTCAATGAGCAGTTCTTC	CASSLLTSLNEQFF
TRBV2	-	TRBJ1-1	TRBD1	TGTGCCAGCAGAGACAGGGGGCGAACTGAAGCTTTCTTT	CASRDRGRTEAFF
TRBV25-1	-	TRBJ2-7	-	TGTGCCAGCAGTGAATCCTATAGGACTGGGTCCTACGAGCAGTACTTC	CASSESYRTGSYEQYF
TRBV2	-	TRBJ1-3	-	TGTGCCAGCAGTGAACTCGGAGGGTCTGGAAACACCATATATTTT	CASSELGGSGNTIYF
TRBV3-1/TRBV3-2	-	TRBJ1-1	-	TGTGCCAGCAGCCATACAAGTACCGCTGAAGCTTTCTTT	CASSHTSTAEAFF
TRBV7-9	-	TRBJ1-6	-	TGTGCCAGCAGCTACGGGAATTCACCCCTCCACTTT	CASSYGNSPLHF
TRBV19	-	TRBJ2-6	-	TGTGCCACCCACCGGGGAGGAAATTCTGGGGCCAACGTCCTGACTTTC	CATHRGGNSGANVLTF
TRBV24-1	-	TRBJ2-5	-	TGTGCCACCAGTGACGGAGAGACCCAGTACTTC	CATSDGETQYF
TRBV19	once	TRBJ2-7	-	TGTGCCAGTAGTATTTTTTACAGGGACTACGAGCAGTACTTC	CASSIFYRDYEQYF
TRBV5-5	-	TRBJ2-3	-	TGTGCCAGCAGCTTGGGTTATGCAGGGCAAACAGATACGCAGTATTTT	CASSLGYAGQTDTQYF
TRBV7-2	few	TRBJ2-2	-	TGTGCCAGCAGCTTAGGAGGGGCCAGGGGAGTAACCGGGGAGCTGTTTTTT	CASSLGGARGVTGELFF
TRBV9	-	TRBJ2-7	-	TGTGCCAGCAGCGTAAGGGCGGGGAGGCTCTACGAGCAGTACTTC	CASSVRAGRLYEQYF
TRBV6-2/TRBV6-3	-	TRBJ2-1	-	TGTGCCAGCAGTTACACCGGGTGGCGGGAAGGAGGCGATGAGCAGTTCTTC	CASSYTGWREGGDEQFF
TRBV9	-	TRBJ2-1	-	TGTGCCAGCACGGGGCGGGACAGCTCCTACAATGAGCAGTTCTTC	CASTGRDSSYNEQFF
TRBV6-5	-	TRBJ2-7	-	TGTGCCAGCAGCTTAGGAGTCCCTGGCGAGCAGTACTTC	CASSLGVPGEQYF
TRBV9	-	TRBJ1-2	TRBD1	TGTGCCAGCAGCGTAAACGCCGGCAGGGGGTATGGCTACACCTTC	CASSVNAGRGYGYTF
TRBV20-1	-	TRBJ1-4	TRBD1	TGCAGTGCTAGTCCCGGGACAGGGGATGAAAAACTGTTTTTT	CSASPGTGDEKLFF
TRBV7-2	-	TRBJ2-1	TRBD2	TGTGCCAGCAGCTTCTCGAGCGGGAACAATGAGCAGTTCTTC	CASSFSSGNNEQFF
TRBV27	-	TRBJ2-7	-	TGTGCCAGCAGTCCCTGGGACCTGGAGGGGCAGTACTTC	CASSPWDLEGQYF